This TCR beta chain was recorded in a study of T cell responses to AZD1222 COVID-19 vaccine. Study observations and caveats: When two AZD1222 doses had been given, Spike-specific TCR breadth and depth rose.

Turning to this clone: Its matching antigen is unknown.

Repertoires were generated with immunoSEQ multiplex PCR, while TCRdb's copy carries only in-frame clones and drops some. The repertoire consists of 130,000 to 150,000 clones, with about 91% occurring once and the leading ten covering about 1.9%. The sequence derives from an adult in good health. The sequencing used peripheral blood, collected on day 0 of AZD1222 vaccination.

CDR3 bases: TGCGCCAGCAGTGAGCTTTTAGGCAGGGGAGACACCGGGGAGCTGTTTTTT. Its translation is CASSELLGRGDTGELFF. The rearrangement uses TRBV10-1 and TRBJ2-2; TRBD1 might be the D (6 bases). Per germline, CDR1 WNHNN and CDR2 SYGVQD (reference sequence). This CDR3 region has 17 residues. The V gene lost 2 bases and the J gene lost 3 bases, with 16 bases spanning the gap.